The present entry profiles one TCR beta chain with its context. The data originate from a study of blood T cell repertoires in COVID-19. The wider study: PBMCs, B-cell-depleted T cells, or T cells provided the cDNA or gDNA that made up the material.

Recruited during active infection, patients (from Seattle) were subsequently followed longitudinally. Germline V lookup: CDR1 SGHRS, CDR2 YFSETQ. Trimming removed 2 bases at V and 8 bases at J, with 16 bases between. This CDR3 has 14 residues. Original processing methods: Amplification of reference gene primers was used by the study to estimate nucleated cell counts. Assay: immunoSEQ multiplex PCR; the TCRdb copy retains only in-frame clones and omits some. From that table come the V and J calls and clone size; the DNA was used to work out D and trimming. The data hold roughly 460,000 clones, with roughly 90% observed a single time.

The origin of this receptor is a man younger than 35 with COVID-19, enrolled during active disease. Sequenced material: peripheral blood. This chain connects TRBV5-1 to TRBJ1-1, with a possible D match to TRBD1 (5 bases). The chain's CDR3 is CASSFGTGPGEAFF. For the CDR3, the DNA is TGCGCCAGCAGCTTTGGGACTGGTCCGGGCGAAGCTTTCTTT.